The clone carrying this TCR beta chain was recorded once. The junction departs from the called germline gene at one end, perhaps through a read error. The data were obtained in a study of human T cells and chemical hapten exposure. Study context: The use of 2% DPC on about 2 cm by about 2 cm of upper inner arm skin constituted sensitization.

The sample's time point: patch test 2, 6 weeks after DPC sensitization. This sample's treatment: therapeutic diphenylcyclopropenone sensitization with weekly scalp DPC. TCRdb independently ran MiXCR on the RACE reads; one entry per CDR3 protein. The repertoire consists of 360,000 or so distinct CDR3 sequences, with around 6% occurring once and the leading ten covering roughly 5.4%. This specimen was whole blood, taken in connection with sensitization to the hapten diphenylcyclopropenone (DPC). This TCR came from a woman aged 18-29 years with alopecia areata. Some clones in this sample may be carry-over from other donors' samples.

The DNA of the CDR3 is TGTGCCAGCAGATACTCCCGGACTAGCACAGATACGCAGTATTTT. Protein sequence: CASRYSRTSTDTQYF. The gene calls are TRBV6-5 and TRBJ2-3, with a possible D match to TRBD2 (5 bases). In germline, CDR1 is MNHEY, CDR2 SVGAGI. The length of the CDR3 is 15 residues.